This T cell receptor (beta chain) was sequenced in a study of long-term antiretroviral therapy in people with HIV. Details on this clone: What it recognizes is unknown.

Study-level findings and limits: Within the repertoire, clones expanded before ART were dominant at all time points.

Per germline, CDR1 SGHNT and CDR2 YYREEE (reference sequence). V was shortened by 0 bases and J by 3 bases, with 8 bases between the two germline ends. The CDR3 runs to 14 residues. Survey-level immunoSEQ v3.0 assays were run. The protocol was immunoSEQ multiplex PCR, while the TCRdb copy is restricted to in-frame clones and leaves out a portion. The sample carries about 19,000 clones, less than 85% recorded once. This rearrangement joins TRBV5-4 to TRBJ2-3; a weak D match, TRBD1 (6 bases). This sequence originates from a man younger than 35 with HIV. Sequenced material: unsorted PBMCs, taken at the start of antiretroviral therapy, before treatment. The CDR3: CASSLGGGTDTQYF. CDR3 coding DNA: TGTGCCAGCAGCTTGGGAGGGGGTACAGATACGCAGTATTTT.